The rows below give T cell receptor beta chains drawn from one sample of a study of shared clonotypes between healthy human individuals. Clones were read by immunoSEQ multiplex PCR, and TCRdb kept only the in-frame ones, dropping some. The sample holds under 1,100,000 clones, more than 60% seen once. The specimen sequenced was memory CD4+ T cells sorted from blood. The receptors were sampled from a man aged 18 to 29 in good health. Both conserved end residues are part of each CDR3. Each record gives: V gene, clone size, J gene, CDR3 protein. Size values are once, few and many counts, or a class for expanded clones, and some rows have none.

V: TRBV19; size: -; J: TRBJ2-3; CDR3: CASSTGTGKTDTQYF
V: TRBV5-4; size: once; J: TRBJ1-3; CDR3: CASSAWTGNTIYF
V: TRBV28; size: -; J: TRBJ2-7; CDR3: CASRPGSNYEQYF
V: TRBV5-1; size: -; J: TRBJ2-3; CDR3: CASSPGQGVHTDTQYF
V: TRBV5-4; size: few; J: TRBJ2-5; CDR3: CASSLELETQYF
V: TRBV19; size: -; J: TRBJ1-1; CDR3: CASSLSIGGSKAFF
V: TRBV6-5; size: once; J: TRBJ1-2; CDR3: CASSARQYGYTF
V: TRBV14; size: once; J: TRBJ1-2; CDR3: CASSQDSVGGTGYTF
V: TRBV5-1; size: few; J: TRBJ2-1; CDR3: CASTPARGSTYNEQFF
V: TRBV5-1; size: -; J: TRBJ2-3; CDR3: CASSLAIGADTQYF
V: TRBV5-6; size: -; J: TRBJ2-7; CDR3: CASSLVAKRQGFSYEQYF
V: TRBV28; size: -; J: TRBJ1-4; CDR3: CASTDGTGHLEKLFF